The 30 T cell receptor beta chains presented below share a single source sample, sequenced in a study of long-term antiretroviral therapy in people with HIV. Researchers report immunoSEQ v3.0 was run at survey level. Measured with immunoSEQ multiplex PCR; TCRdb has only the in-frame clones, and not every one. This table holds about 28,000 clones, around 78% found once. The specimen comprised unsorted PBMCs, sampled 1.5 years before starting antiretroviral therapy. These receptors all come from a man aged 18 to 30 with HIV.

J is TRBJ2-1 and V is TRBV7-8, with a tentative D call TRBD2 (7 bases). The V and J ends lost 1 base and 4 bases respectively, with 17 bases between them. CDR1 SGHVS and CDR2 FQNEAQ come from the germline V gene. This CDR3 spans 17 amino acids. CDR3 protein: CASSLVGGGAWYNEQFF. CDR3 DNA: TGTGCCAGCAGCTTAGTAGGTGGGGGGGCATGGTACAATGAGCAGTTCTTC.

The chain joins TRBV18 to TRBJ1-1; D might be TRBD1 (5 bases). CDR3 length: 14 amino acids. Between the trimmed V and J ends, which lost 2 bases and 6 bases, there was a span of 13 bases. CDR1 KGHSH and CDR2 LQKENI come from the germline V gene. The CDR3 loop is CASSPGAGIAEAFF. For the CDR3, the DNA is TGTGCCAGCTCACCAGGGGCAGGAATAGCTGAAGCTTTCTTT.

The J gene is TRBJ2-5, the V gene TRBV7-9, with 9 nucleotides matching TRBD1. The V gene end was trimmed by 7 bases and the J gene end by 13 bases; junction bases not matched to a gene: 16. Germline loops: CDR1 SEHNR, CDR2 FQNEAQ (reference sequence). This CDR3 has 14 amino acids. The CDR3 nucleotides are TGTGCCAGCACCACTACAGGGGCGAGGGACAGGGTGTACTTC. Protein sequence: CASTTTGARDRVYF.

The gene calls are TRBV30 and TRBJ2-1, with 13 bases lining up with TRBD2. J gave up 3 bases and V 3 bases, and 8 bases lay outside the gene matches. CDR1 and CDR2 from the germline V gene are GTSNPN and SVGIG (reference sequence). This CDR3 is 17 amino acids long. CDR3 coding DNA: TGTGCCTGGAGGGAGTTACTAGCGGGAGGGATCTACAATGAGCAGTTCTTC. Encoded protein: CAWRELLAGGIYNEQFF. Full variable domain (missing parts from reference TRBV30 and TRBJ2-1): SQTIHQWPATLVQPVGSPLSLECTVEGTSNPNLYWYRQAAGRGLQLLFYSVGIGQISSEVPQNLSASRPQDRQFILSSKKLLLSDSGFYLCAWRELLAGGIYNEQFFGPGTRLTVL.

The chain uses TRBV14 and TRBJ2-1; 11 positions agree with TRBD2. The V segment lost 3 bases and the J segment 12 bases; nucleotides outside the gene matches: 13. Germline V gene lookup returns CDR1 SGHDN and CDR2 FVKESK. The CDR3 covers 16 residues. Written as DNA, the CDR3 is TGTGCCAGCAGCCAGGGTCTAGCGGGGGGCCCCATTAGGCAGTTCTTC. Translated: CASSQGLAGGPIRQFF.

The V gene is TRBV27, the J gene TRBJ1-1, with D possibly TRBD1 on 5 matching bases. Looked up from germline, CDR1 is MNHEY and CDR2 is SMNVEV (reference sequence). The germline V and J ends were trimmed by 1 base and 5 bases, with 14 bases remaining between them. This CDR3 is 15 amino acids long. The CDR3 is CASSLLGQVGTEAFF. For the CDR3, the DNA is TGTGCCAGCAGTTTATTGGGGCAGGTGGGGACTGAAGCTTTCTTT.

This clone has just one count. V and J are TRBV10-2 and TRBJ2-5; a weak D match, TRBD1 (7 bases). The CDR3 spans 14 residues. V lost 5 bases and J 1 base, leaving 11 bases between the germline ends. CDR1 is WSHSY and CDR2 is SAAADI in the germline V gene. CDR3 in DNA: TGCGCCAGCAGTCAGGGGGGCGTCCAAGAGACCCAGTACTTC. It is translated as CASSQGGVQETQYF.

This chain links TRBV2 with TRBJ2-2; 13 positions agree with TRBD2. Germline lookup yields CDR1 SNHLY and CDR2 FYNNEI. The CDR3 runs 16 residues. Trimming removed 3 bases from V and 7 bases from J; junction bases left unmatched: 5. CDR3 nucleotide sequence: TGTGCCAGCAGTGATACTAGCGGGAGGGCCGGCGGGGAGCTGTTTTTT. This encodes CASSDTSGRAGGELFF.

The chain employs TRBV7-6 and TRBJ2-1, with TRBD2 matching over 9 bases. Per germline, CDR1 SGHVS and CDR2 FNYEAQ. The V segment lost 1 base and the J segment 2 bases; nucleotides outside the gene matches: 3. The CDR3 totals 16 residues. The CDR3 loop is CASSLVGGGAYNEQFF. The CDR3 DNA reads as TGTGCCAGCAGCTTAGTTGGCGGGGGGGCCTACAATGAGCAGTTCTTC.

This chain joins TRBV28 and TRBJ1-2, with no clear D. Trimming took 5 bases from V and 4 from J, leaving 17 bases between them. The CDR3 totals 15 residues. Germline CDR1 is MDHEN and CDR2 is SYDVKM. The CDR3 DNA follows: TGTGCCAGCAGTACAGCGCTCTTGGGCGGCTATGGCTACACCTTC. It codes for CASSTALLGGYGYTF.

The CDR3, as DNA: TGTGCCAGCAGCTTAGAAGGGAGCGGGAGGTTCACAGATACGCAGTATTTT. It is translated as CASSLEGSGRFTDTQYF. V and J are TRBV7-2 and TRBJ2-3; TRBD2 matches at 9 bases. This CDR3 has 17 residues. In germline, CDR1 is SGHTA, CDR2 FQGNSA. The V segment lost 1 base and the J segment 2 bases; nucleotides outside the gene matches: 7.

J is TRBJ2-5 and V is TRBV28, with 7 nucleotides matching TRBD1. CDR1 MDHEN and CDR2 SYDVKM come from the germline V gene. This CDR3 spans 21 amino acids. The ends lost 5 bases at V and 0 bases at J; junction bases unmatched: 24. The CDR3 bases are TGTGCCAGCAGTACTCCATACGGTCTTGTTCCCACCGGGACAGACCAAGAGACCCAGTACTTC. Its protein is CASSTPYGLVPTGTDQETQYF.

V gene TRBV10-3 combines with J gene TRBJ1-5; 8 nucleotides agree with TRBD1. V lost 10 bases to trimming and J lost 2 bases; unmatched junction nucleotides: 4. The germline CDR1 and CDR2 sequences are ENHRY and SYGVKD. This CDR3 has 13 residues. CDR3 in DNA: TGTGCCACGGACAGGGACGGCAATCAGCCCCAGCATTTT. Protein product: CATDRDGNQPQHF.

This clone was counted between two and nine times. V usage is TRBV9 and J usage is TRBJ2-7; perhaps TRBD2 as D (6 bases). The V end lost 1 base, the J end lost 4 bases, and 12 bases lay between the germline ends. Looked up from germline, CDR1 is SGDLS and CDR2 is YYNGEE. The CDR3 is 14 amino acids. Here the CDR3 DNA reads TGTGCCAGCAGCGTAACCGGGAGCACGTACGAGCAGTACTTC. This codes for CASSVTGSTYEQYF.

The rearrangement uses TRBV6-5 and TRBJ2-3; 7 bases are shared with TRBD2. The CDR3 is made up of 15 amino acids. Germline V CDR1 and CDR2: MNHEY, SVGAGI. J lost 4 bases, V lost 1 base, and 5 bases had no gene match. CDR3 sequence: CASSYWAGVADTQYF. The CDR3 bases are TGTGCCAGCAGTTACTGGGCGGGAGTCGCAGATACGCAGTATTTT.

A note on this clone: At one of its ends the junction is not consistent with the germline gene, which may arise from a read error. This rearrangement joins TRBV7-7 to TRBJ2-5; the D is unclear. The CDR3 is 13 amino acids. Germline CDR1 is SSHAT and CDR2 is FNYEAQ (reference sequence). CDR3 protein: CASSSQTQETQYF. The CDR3 region has the DNA TGTGCTAGCAGCTCCCAAACCCAAGAGACCCAGTACTTC. Using reference TRBV7-7 and TRBJ2-5 for the parts outside the CDR3, the full variable domain is GAGVSQSPRYKVTKRGQDVTLRCDPISSHATLYWYQQALGQGPEFLTYFNYEAQPDKSGLPSDRFSAERPEGSISTLTIQRTEQRDSAMYRCASSSQTQETQYFGPGTRLLVL.

The chain uses TRBV5-1 and TRBJ2-5; D is ambiguous. The V end lost 0 bases, the J end lost 2 bases, and 11 bases lay between the germline ends. From germline, CDR1 is SGHRS and CDR2 YFSETQ. The CDR3 extends over 15 amino acids. CDR3 sequence: CASSLDSPPQETQYF. Here the CDR3 DNA reads TGCGCCAGCAGCTTGGATTCACCCCCGCAAGAGACCCAGTACTTC.

The chain links TRBV7-9 to TRBJ1-5; the D is unclear. Trimming removed 4 bases from V and 3 bases from J, with 7 bases in between. Germline CDR1 and CDR2: SEHNR and FQNEAQ (reference sequence). This CDR3 has 13 amino acids. This chain's CDR3 is CASSSLYNQPQHF. The CDR3 DNA is TGTGCCAGCAGCTCATTATACAATCAGCCCCAGCATTTT.

This sequence joins TRBV30 and TRBJ2-6, with a tentative D call TRBD1 (5 bases). Trimming cost V 2 bases and J 3 bases, with 14 bases left between them. The germline gives CDR1 GTSNPN, CDR2 SVGIG (reference sequence). The CDR3 is 16 residues long. CDR3: CAWSSPQGNGANVLTF. CDR3 DNA sequence: TGTGCCTGGAGTTCCCCTCAGGGTAATGGGGCCAACGTCCTGACTTTC.

The V call is TRBV5-1, the J call TRBJ2-1; perhaps TRBD2 as D (6 bases). The V end lost 2 bases, the J end lost 1 base, and 13 bases lay between the germline ends. This CDR3 region has 16 residues. CDR1 and CDR2 (germline): SGHRS, YFSETQ. CDR3 region: CASSLRLALSYNEQFF. CDR3 bases: TGCGCCAGCAGCTTACGGCTAGCGTTATCCTACAATGAGCAGTTCTTC.

The rearrangement uses TRBV5-1 and TRBJ2-1; D gene ambiguous. Germline CDR1 SGHRS, CDR2 YFSETQ. The CDR3 runs 15 residues. The V and J ends lost 6 bases and 6 bases respectively, with 19 bases between them. CDR3 nucleotides: TGCGCCAGCACCTACCGGGCCTCGTCGGGCAATGAGCAGTTCTTC. This sequence encodes CASTYRASSGNEQFF.

The gene calls are TRBV11-2 and TRBJ2-7; D is possibly TRBD1 or TRBD2 (6 bases each). The CDR3 length is 15 residues. CDR1 and CDR2 (germline): SGHAT, FQNNGV. V lost 1 base to trimming and J lost 0 bases, with 10 bases between them. CDR3 loop: CASSLVGGSSYEQYF. In DNA form, the CDR3 reads TGTGCCAGCAGCTTAGTAGGGGGGAGCTCCTACGAGCAGTACTTC. The full variable domain, completed using reference TRBV11-2 and TRBJ2-7, is EAGVAQSPRYKIIEKRQSVAFWCNPISGHATLYWYQQILGQGPKLLIQFQNNGVVDDSQLPKDRFSAERLKGVDSTLKIQPAKLEDSAVYLCASSLVGGSSYEQYFGPGTRLTVT.

CDR3 in DNA: TGTGCCAGCAGTTCAGACTTCCTGATTGAAAAACTGTTTTTT. Translating gives CASSSDFLIEKLFF. The V and J genes are TRBV28 and TRBJ1-4; D remains unclear. The V end lost 4 bases, the J end lost 7 bases, and 13 bases lay between the germline ends. The CDR3 contains 14 residues. Germline V gene data show CDR1 as MDHEN and CDR2 as SYDVKM.

The V and J genes are TRBV20-1 and TRBJ2-2; D remains ambiguous. CDR1 DFQATT and CDR2 SNEGSKA come from the germline V gene (reference sequence). The CDR3 contains 8 residues. Between the trimmed V and J ends, which lost 3 bases and 13 bases, there was a span of 3 bases. The CDR3 spells CSARGLFF. CDR3 nucleotides: TGCAGTGCTAGGGGGCTGTTTTTT.

This chain connects TRBV4-1 to TRBJ2-1, with 7 bases that match TRBD2. With 10 bases clipped from V and 8 bases from J, the junction kept 14 bases outside the gene matches. The germline CDR1 and CDR2 sequences are MGHRA and YSYEKL. The CDR3 has 14 residues. CDR3 residues: CATGWGGAGDEQFF. CDR3 bases: TGCGCCACCGGTTGGGGGGGAGCGGGCGATGAGCAGTTCTTC.

The chain carries TRBV9 and TRBJ1-1; tentatively, D is TRBD1 (5 bases). Trimming took 0 bases from V and 1 from J, leaving 7 bases between them. Germline assignment: CDR1 SGDLS and CDR2 YYNGEE. The CDR3 has 14 amino acids. The CDR3 DNA is TGTGCCAGCAGCGTAGAGGACACGAACACTGAAGCTTTCTTT. Its protein is CASSVEDTNTEAFF.

J is TRBJ1-1 and V is TRBV18; D remains ambiguous. This CDR3 comprises 14 residues. Deletions cut 3 bases from V and 6 bases from J, with 14 bases between. Per the germline V gene, CDR1 is KGHSH and CDR2 is LQKENI. The CDR3 region has the DNA TGTGCCAGCTCACCGAACTCCGGGAGGGCTGAAGCTTTCTTT. The encoded protein is CASSPNSGRAEAFF.

The chain has TRBV4-3 and TRBJ2-1; 11 nucleotides match TRBD2. CDR1 is LGHNA, CDR2 YSLEER, per germline. Trimming took 0 bases from V and 4 from J; bases not matched to a gene: 5. CDR3 length equals 17 residues. The CDR3 sequence: CASSQDLAGGPYNEQFF. CDR3 DNA sequence: TGCGCCAGCAGCCAAGATTTAGCGGGAGGGCCGTACAATGAGCAGTTCTTC.

This chain uses TRBV5-5 with TRBJ1-1; no clear D gene. This CDR3 region has 14 residues. Trimming shortened V by 3 bases and J by 1 base, and 10 bases separated the two germline ends. In germline, CDR1 is SGHKS, CDR2 YYEKEE (reference sequence). The CDR3 DNA follows: TGTGCCAGCAGCTCATTGAATGAGAACACTGAAGCTTTCTTT. It yields the protein CASSSLNENTEAFF. Full variable domain (missing parts from reference TRBV5-5 and TRBJ1-1): DAGVTQSPTHLIKTRGQQVTLRCSPISGHKSVSWYQQVLGQGPQFIFQYYEKEERGRGNFPDRFSARQFPNYSSELNVNALLLGDSALYLCASSSLNENTEAFFGQGTRLTVV.

The J gene is TRBJ2-1, the V gene TRBV2, with 13 bases lining up with TRBD2. With 6 bases clipped from V and 6 bases from J, the junction kept 11 bases outside the gene matches. The CDR3 totals 17 residues. Germline V gives CDR1 SNHLY, CDR2 FYNNEI. The CDR3 coding sequence is TGTGCCAGCAGCACCCCAGCGGGACTAGCGGGACTCAATGAGCAGTTCTTC. Its translation: CASSTPAGLAGLNEQFF. The whole variable domain, remainder taken from reference TRBV2 and TRBJ2-1, is EPEVTQTPSHQVTQMGQEVILRCVPISNHLYFYWYRQILGQKVEFLVSFYNNEISEKSEIFDDQFSVERPDGSNFTLKIRSTKLEDSAMYFCASSTPAGLAGLNEQFFGPGTRLTVL.